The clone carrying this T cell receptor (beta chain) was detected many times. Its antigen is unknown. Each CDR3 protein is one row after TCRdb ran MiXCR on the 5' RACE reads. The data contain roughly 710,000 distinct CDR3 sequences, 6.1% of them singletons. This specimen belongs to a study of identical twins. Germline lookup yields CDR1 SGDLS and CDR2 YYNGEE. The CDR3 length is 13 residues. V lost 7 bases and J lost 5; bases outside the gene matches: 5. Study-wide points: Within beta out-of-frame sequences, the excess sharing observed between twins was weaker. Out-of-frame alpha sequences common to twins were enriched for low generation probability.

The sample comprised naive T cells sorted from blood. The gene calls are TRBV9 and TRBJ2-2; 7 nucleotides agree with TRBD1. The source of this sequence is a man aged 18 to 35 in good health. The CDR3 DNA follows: TGTGCCAGCTCCGGGACAGCTACCGGGGAGCTGTTTTTT. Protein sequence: CASSGTATGELFF.